The sample holds one count of the clone carrying this T cell receptor (beta chain). The sample belongs to a study of blood T cell repertoires in COVID-19. Study at large: The origin of the acute and convalescent COVID-19 samples was the United States, Italy and Spain. PBMCs, B-cell-depleted T cells, or T cells provided the cDNA or gDNA that made up the material.

Per the study methods: The assay estimated nucleated cells by amplifying reference gene primers. Profiling relied on immunoSEQ multiplex PCR, and the TCRdb table lists in-frame clones only, not all of them. Clone size and the V and J calls come from that table; the DNA yielded D and trimming. The data show some 200,000 clones, with 84% seen just once and 15% to 20% held by the top ten. V was clipped by 6 bases and J by 5 bases, with 13 bases between them. The CDR3 loop spans 13 amino acids. The V gene is TRBV12-3 or TRBV12-4, the J gene TRBJ1-1; tentative D call: TRBD1 (5 bases). The TCR comes from a woman aged 80 or older with active or convalescent COVID-19. The sample consisted of peripheral blood. The CDR3 DNA follows: TGTGCCAGCAGCTGGGGGGTTGGGACTGAAGCTTTCTTT. Its protein product is CASSWGVGTEAFF.